The T cell receptor beta chain under discussion was sequenced for a study of cytomegalovirus exposure and HLA in healthy donors (dated by TCRdb to about 2017). The study in broad terms: According to an earlier analysis of 587 of the donors, some 180 million T cells yielded over 90 million unique TCR beta sequences and about 300 Gb of sequence data. An early release covering roughly 640 HLA-typed donors comprised 250 to 350 gigabases of sequencing data and 85 million or so unique TCR sequences. Of the roughly 400 genotyped donors, 81% were placed in the genetic ancestry cluster associated with self-reported Caucasian donors. The study aimed to test whether signatures of past pathogen exposure could be identified by cataloging public T cell receptors. Using immunosequencing, the study profiled T cell repertoires from fewer than 700 subjects and related those repertoires to cytomegalovirus serostatus. Along with the approximately 700-subject first cohort, a separate validation cohort of approximately 110 different subjects was used. To predict cytomegalovirus infection status, the study combined high-throughput TCR immunosequencing, statistical association of individual TCRs with disease status, and machine learning. A later analysis re-analyzed previously published TCR beta repertoires from several hundred donors and added high-resolution HLA genotyping to study TCR occurrence patterns. In the later analysis, no new phenotypic data were used to find candidate immune exposures; instead, reliance was placed on TCR beta sequences and their occurrence across donors. An earlier analysis of some 500 of the donors used high-throughput TCR beta sequencing to judge whether each TCR beta V gene segment behaved as functional or pseudogenic. Donor age, sex, ethnicity and CMV serostatus were compiled together with the repertoire data. A later genetic analysis took genome-wide SNP genotypes for about 65% of the 666 donors and used that subset as a discovery cohort. Every discovery cohort repertoire had been produced on one sequencing platform. HLA typing included class I and class II loci at four-digit resolution. Typing coverage varied by locus: 629-630 donors for A, B, C, DRB1 and DQB1; around 560 for DQA1; about 570 for DPA1; approximately 470 for DPB1. Four or five DR-DQ haplotypes were handled as single units for association and clustering because linkage in the cohort was strong. Across approximately 420 genotyped donors of the cohort, an average of 235,054 unique TCR beta nucleotide sequences per donor were sequenced, and roughly 20% of those sequences were non-productive. Overall results and qualifications from the work: Most TCR sequences were seen in very few donors, while some public TCRs were found in many individuals. Compared with equally common non-associated chains, HLA-associated TCR beta chains in a later analysis were more clonally expanded and had lower generation probabilities. In a later analysis, the rate of TCR association differed among HLA loci, with DRB1 alleles having the most associated TCRs and HLA-C alleles having the fewest. Several of the top co-occurrence clusters appeared to be linked to parvovirus B19, influenza, CMV and Epstein-Barr virus, according to a later analysis. An earlier analysis of some 590 of the donors showed that most TCR beta V segments appeared in productive rearrangements either about 90% or about 30% of the time, which broadly matched IMGT annotations. For the cohort, immune exposure information was limited to CMV serostatus. In this cohort, only TCR beta chains were sequenced, and detectable features were limited by the absence of alpha or paired-chain data. Cytomegalovirus status was reported to be diagnosed by the classifier with high specificity and sensitivity in both the original and validation cohorts. A few of the identified cytomegalovirus-associated TCR beta chains were confirmed in vitro to be specific for cytomegalovirus antigens. Because some donors lacked HLA typing at each locus, the association tests relied only on the typed subset. The study gave a list of about 160 TCR beta chains associated with cytomegalovirus. Compared with the roughly 700-donor mean, donors in an Asian-associated ancestry cluster had fewer N-insertions in productive TCRs, according to a later genetic analysis. The 87-base-pair reads could not distinguish some IMGT-functional V segments, including TRBV6-2 and TRBV6-3, so those segments were excluded. Correlated functional status among segregating V segments might reflect linkage disequilibrium, but an unknown experimental factor could not be ruled out. An association between a missense DCLRE1C variant and V-gene and J-gene trimming of TCR beta chains was found in a later genetic analysis and replicated in an independent cohort. A later analysis associated 15,000 to 20,000 TCR beta sequences with specific HLA alleles at a false discovery rate of 0.05. According to the authors, the approach could potentially be generalized to other disease states and immunological phenotypes. In a later analysis, most CMV-associated TCR beta chains were found to appear HLA-restricted, with HLA associations seemingly driven largely by CMV exposure. Assigning TCR associations to individual alleles was difficult when HLA alleles, especially DR and DQ, strongly co-occurred. The sequencing pipeline was judged likely to have produced a cluster of highly shared sequence variants as a technical artifact. A further reported finding was that TCR beta sequences accurately predicted the HLA-A and HLA-B alleles for most subjects in the first cohort. Because counts were too low, some 16 rarely observed V segments, including chromosome 9 orphons, were excluded from the earlier analysis of about 500 of the donors. The presence/absence analyses assumed that sequencing depth was roughly uniform across donors, and that assumption may not be true.

In total, around 600 healthy bone marrow donors made up the cohort. All cohort members were sampled while nominally healthy, although unrecorded immune exposures were likely present. The donor was CMV seropositive and belonged to the group of around 300 seropositive cohort members. Each donor provided a peripheral blood sample, and peripheral blood mononuclear cells were used for TCR beta sequencing. The Qiagen DNeasy Blood Extraction Kit was used to extract genomic DNA from the blood cell samples. For this clone: This receptor's antigen is unknown. Base qualities are not provided; no much larger clone lies one nucleotide away.

The germline V gene yields MGHRA for CDR1 and YSYEKL for CDR2. From the cysteine up to the phenylalanine, the CDR3 has a length of 14 residues. Just the 42-base CDR3 DNA is kept, in frame starting at base 1. The V end loses 1 base and the J end loses 7 bases, and a stretch of 13 bases separates them. Libraries were prepared through the immunoSEQ multiplex PCR assay. For the multiplex PCR, a mixture combining 60 forward primers for TCR Vbeta segments and 13 reverse primers for TCR Jbeta segments was used. The CDR3 region of rearranged TCR beta genes was amplified from genomic DNA by a multiplex PCR assay. On the Illumina HiSeq System, the amplified TCR beta libraries were sequenced as 87-base-pair reads. The paper's processing steps were these. In a later analysis, some 80 million unique TCR beta chains were counted across the 690 or so repertoires, and roughly 11 million of these chains were shared by at least two donors. Raw reads were error-corrected and collapsed into unique sequences by a nearest-neighbor algorithm in which closely related sequences were merged to remove PCR and sequencing errors. To assign V, D and J gene segments, CDR3 sequences were aligned to IMGT reference sequences. For a sequence to be retained, at least a six-nucleotide match to both a V gene segment and a J gene segment was required. Rearrangements were called productive when the CDR3 lacked stop codons and stayed in frame with V and J; all others were non-productive. Following IMGT convention, CDR3 was defined as the stretch from the second conserved V-encoded cysteine to the conserved J-encoded phenylalanine. Sequences without an unambiguous match to a single V gene segment were excluded from the earlier analysis of almost 600 of the donors. In an earlier analysis of a few hundred of the donors, V segments were called functional above 56.7% productive rearrangements and were called segregating when the between-donor standard deviation exceeded 5%. A statistical classification framework was built to diagnose cytomegalovirus status from the catalog of TCR beta chain sequences. V and J gene assignment, in a later analysis, came from comparing TCR nucleotide sequences with IMGT/GENE-DB human TR gene sequences. Using the TCRdist pipeline, a later analysis assigned CDR3 sequences along with most-parsimonious VDJ recombination scenarios. In a later analysis, each TCR beta chain was defined by its CDR3 amino acid sequence together with its V-gene family, and reads without a unique V-gene family were excluded. To address suspected cross-contamination and a sequencing artifact, a later analysis removed around 600 highly shared, low-generation-probability nucleotide sequences. In a later analysis, a clonal expansion index for each public chain was calculated from normalized within-repertoire ranks of inferred template counts. Generation probabilities in a later analysis came from a VDJ recombination model fitted to out-of-frame rearrangements, and those results were checked against IGoR. In a later analysis, hypergeometric tests were used to score TCR-TCR, TCR-HLA and TCR-CMV co-occurrence, with a repertoire-size bias correction applied to TCR pairs. A later analysis estimated false discovery rates by permuting HLA or CMV assignments 20 times. A later analysis grouped co-occurring TCRs with DBSCAN, adding TCRdist sequence similarity when clustering within HLA-allele-positive subsets. Repertoires with fewer than 30,000 or more than 120,000 public chains were left out of co-occurrence clustering, as were about 5 repertoires with anomalous nucleotide sharing. TCRdb took over this immuneACCESS table, retaining in-frame rearrangements with V and J assigned. Such tables are incomplete; in checked studies, under half of the missing clones stem from an unresolved V gene, and the remainder is unexplained. The V and J calls and the clone size are those of that table, but D and trimming were determined from the DNA. Counted in this sample were approximately 100,000 clones; 10% of them appeared once. The top ten constitute 5.5% to 7.5% of the sample.

Source material: PBMCs. The TCR originated in a man aged 35-49 years in good health and CMV-seropositive. The chain employs TRBV4-1 and TRBJ1-1; TRBD1 is perhaps the D gene, given 5 matching bases. This receptor carries the CDR3 CASSQGGRVIEAFF. The bases are TGCGCCAGCAGCCAAGGGGGCAGGGTAATTGAAGCTTTCTTT.